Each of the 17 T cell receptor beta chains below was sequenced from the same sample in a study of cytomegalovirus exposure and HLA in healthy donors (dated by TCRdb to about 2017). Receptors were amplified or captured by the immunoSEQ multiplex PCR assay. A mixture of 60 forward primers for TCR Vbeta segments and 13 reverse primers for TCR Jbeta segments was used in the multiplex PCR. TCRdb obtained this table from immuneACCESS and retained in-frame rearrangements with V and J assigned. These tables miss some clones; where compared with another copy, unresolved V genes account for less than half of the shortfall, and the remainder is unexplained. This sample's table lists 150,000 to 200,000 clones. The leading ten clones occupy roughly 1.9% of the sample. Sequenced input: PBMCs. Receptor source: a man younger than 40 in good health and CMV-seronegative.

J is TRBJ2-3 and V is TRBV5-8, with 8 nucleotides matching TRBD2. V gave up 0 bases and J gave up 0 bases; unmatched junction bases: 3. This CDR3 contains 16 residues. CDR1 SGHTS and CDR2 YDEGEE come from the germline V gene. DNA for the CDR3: TGTGCCAGCAGCTTGGGGCTAGCGGGTAGCACAGATACGCAGTATTTT. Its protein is CASSLGLAGSTDTQYF. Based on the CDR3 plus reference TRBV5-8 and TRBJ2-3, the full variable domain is EAGVTQSPTHLIKTRGQQATLRCSPISGHTSVYWYQQALGLGLQFLLWYDEGEERNRGNFPPRFSGRQFPNYSSELNVNALELEDSALYLCASSLGLAGSTDTQYFGPGTRLTVL.

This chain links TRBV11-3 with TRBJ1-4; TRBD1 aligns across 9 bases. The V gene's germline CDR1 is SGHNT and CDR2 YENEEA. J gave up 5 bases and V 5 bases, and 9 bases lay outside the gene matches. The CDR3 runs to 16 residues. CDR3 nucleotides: TGTGCCAGCAGCGTAAGGACAGGGGCCCCCAATGAAAAACTGTTTTTT. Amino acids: CASSVRTGAPNEKLFF.

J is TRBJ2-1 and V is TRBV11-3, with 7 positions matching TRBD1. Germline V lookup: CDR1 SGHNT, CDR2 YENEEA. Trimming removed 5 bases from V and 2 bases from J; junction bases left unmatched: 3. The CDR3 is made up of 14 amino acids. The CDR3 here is CASSTGQAYNEQFF. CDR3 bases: TGTGCCAGCAGCACCGGACAGGCCTACAATGAGCAGTTCTTC.

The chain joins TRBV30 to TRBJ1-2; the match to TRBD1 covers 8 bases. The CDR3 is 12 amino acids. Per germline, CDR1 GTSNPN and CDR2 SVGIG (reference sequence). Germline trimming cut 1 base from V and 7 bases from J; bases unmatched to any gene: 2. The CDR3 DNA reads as TGTGCCTGGAGTGGGACAGGGAGTGGCTACACCTTC. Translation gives CAWSGTGSGYTF.

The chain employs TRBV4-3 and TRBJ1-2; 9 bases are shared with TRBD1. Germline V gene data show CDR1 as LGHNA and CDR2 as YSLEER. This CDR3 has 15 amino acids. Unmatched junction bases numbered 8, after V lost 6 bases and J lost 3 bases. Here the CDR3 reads CASRPEGQGDYGYTF. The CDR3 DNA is TGCGCCAGCAGGCCCGAGGGACAGGGAGACTATGGCTACACCTTC.

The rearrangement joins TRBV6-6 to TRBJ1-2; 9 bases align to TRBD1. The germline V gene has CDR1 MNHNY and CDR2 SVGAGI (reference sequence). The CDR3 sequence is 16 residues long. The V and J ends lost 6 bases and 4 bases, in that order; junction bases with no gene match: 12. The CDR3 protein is CASSYGAQGAFYGYTF. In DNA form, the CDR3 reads TGTGCCAGCAGCTACGGGGCACAGGGGGCTTTCTATGGCTACACCTTC.

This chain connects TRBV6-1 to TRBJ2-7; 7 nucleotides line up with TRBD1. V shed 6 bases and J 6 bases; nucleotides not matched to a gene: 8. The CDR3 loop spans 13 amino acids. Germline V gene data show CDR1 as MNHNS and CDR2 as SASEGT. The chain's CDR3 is CASSPGQTCEQYF. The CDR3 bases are TGTGCCAGCAGCCCGGGACAGACCTGCGAGCAGTACTTC.

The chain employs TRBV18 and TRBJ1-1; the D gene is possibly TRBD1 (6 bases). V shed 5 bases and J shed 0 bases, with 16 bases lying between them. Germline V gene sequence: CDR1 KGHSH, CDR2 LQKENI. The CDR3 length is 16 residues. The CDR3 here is CASSGTEGQVNTEAFF. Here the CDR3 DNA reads TGTGCCAGCTCAGGAACAGAGGGACAAGTGAACACTGAAGCTTTCTTT.

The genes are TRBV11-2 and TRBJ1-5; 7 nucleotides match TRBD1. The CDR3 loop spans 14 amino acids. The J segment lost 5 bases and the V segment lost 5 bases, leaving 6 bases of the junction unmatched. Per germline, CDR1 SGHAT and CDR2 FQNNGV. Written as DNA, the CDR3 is TGTGCCAGCAGCGCGACAGGGCCCCATCAGCCCCAGCATTTT. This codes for CASSATGPHQPQHF.

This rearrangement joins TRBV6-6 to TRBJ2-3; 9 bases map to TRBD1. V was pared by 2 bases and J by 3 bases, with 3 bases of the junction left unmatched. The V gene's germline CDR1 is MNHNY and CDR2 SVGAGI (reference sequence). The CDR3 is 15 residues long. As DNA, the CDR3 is TGTGCCAGCAGTTACCGGGACAGGGTAACAGATACGCAGTATTTT. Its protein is CASSYRDRVTDTQYF.

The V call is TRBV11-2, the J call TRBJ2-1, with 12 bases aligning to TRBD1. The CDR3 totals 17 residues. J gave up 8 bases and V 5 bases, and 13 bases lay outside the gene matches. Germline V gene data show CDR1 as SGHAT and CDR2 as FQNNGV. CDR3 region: CASSPKLPGQGAYEQFF. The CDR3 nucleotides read TGTGCCAGCAGCCCGAAACTTCCGGGACAGGGGGCCTATGAGCAGTTCTTC.

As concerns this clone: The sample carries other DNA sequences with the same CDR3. The CDR3 here is CASSLLRDTQYF. The CDR3 DNA reads as TGTGCCAGCAGCTTACTTCGGGATACGCAGTATTTT. This rearrangement joins TRBV7-2 to TRBJ2-3; no clear D gene. The CDR3 runs 12 residues. The V end lost 2 bases, the J end lost 6 bases, and 6 bases lay between the germline ends. CDR1 is SGHTA, CDR2 FQGNSA, per germline.

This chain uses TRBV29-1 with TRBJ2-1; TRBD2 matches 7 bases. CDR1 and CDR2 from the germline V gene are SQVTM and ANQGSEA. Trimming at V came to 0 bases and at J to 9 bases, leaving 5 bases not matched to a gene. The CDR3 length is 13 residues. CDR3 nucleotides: TGCAGCGTTGAAGATTGGGAGGGAGGTGAGCAGTTCTTC. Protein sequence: CSVEDWEGGEQFF.

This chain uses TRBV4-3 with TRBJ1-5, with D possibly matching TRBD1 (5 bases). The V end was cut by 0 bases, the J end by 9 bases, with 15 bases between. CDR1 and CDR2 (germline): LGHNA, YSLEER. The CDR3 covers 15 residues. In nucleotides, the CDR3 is TGCGCCAGCAGCCAAGATTGGAGGGGCGATCGGCCCCAGCATTTT. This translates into CASSQDWRGDRPQHF.

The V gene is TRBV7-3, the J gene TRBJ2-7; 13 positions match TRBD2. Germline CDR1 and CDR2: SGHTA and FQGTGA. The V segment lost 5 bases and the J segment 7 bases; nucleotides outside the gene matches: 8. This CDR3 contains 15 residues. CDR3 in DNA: TGTGCCAGCAGCCCCGGACTAGCGGGGGCCGGAGAGCAGTACTTC. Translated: CASSPGLAGAGEQYF. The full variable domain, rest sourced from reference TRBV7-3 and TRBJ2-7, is GAGVSQTPSNKVTEKGKYVELRCDPISGHTALYWYRQSLGQGPEFLIYFQGTGAADDSGLPNDRFFAVRPEGSVSTLKIQRTERGDSAVYLCASSPGLAGAGEQYFGPGTRLTVT.

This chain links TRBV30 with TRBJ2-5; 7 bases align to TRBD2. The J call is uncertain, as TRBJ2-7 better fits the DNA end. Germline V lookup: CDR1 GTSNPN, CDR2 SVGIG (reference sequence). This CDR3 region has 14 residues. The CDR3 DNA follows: TGTGCCTGGAGTGTGGGCGGGAGCGCTCTCGAGCAGTACTTC. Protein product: CAWSVGGSALEQYF.

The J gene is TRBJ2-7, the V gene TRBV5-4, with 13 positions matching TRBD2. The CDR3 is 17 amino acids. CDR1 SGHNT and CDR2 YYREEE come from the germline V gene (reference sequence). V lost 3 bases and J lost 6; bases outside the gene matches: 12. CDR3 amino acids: CASSWTSGSSQEREQYF. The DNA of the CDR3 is TGTGCCAGCAGCTGGACTAGCGGGAGCTCCCAAGAGCGCGAGCAGTACTTC.